This T cell receptor beta chain was sequenced during a study of blood T cell repertoires in COVID-19. Study-wide context: Acute-phase and convalescent COVID-19 samples originated in the United States, Italy and Spain. Sample material is recorded as cDNA or gDNA derived from T cells, B-cell-depleted T cells, or PBMCs.

In the original processing: Reference gene primer amplification gave nucleated cell count estimates. Profiling relied on immunoSEQ multiplex PCR, and the TCRdb table lists in-frame clones only, not all of them. D and trimming were read from the DNA, whereas the V and J calls and clone size are those reported in that table. The data show over 200,000 clones, with 81% seen just once and 7.9% held by the top ten. The sequencing input was peripheral blood. The TCR comes from a woman over 75 with acute or convalescent COVID-19.

This chain's CDR3 is CASSTGGPSVETQYF. The CDR3 region has the DNA TGTGCCAGTAGTACAGGGGGGCCCAGCGTAGAGACCCAGTACTTC. The chain combines TRBV19 with TRBJ2-5; D perhaps matches TRBD1 (7 bases). Trimming took 4 bases from V and 4 from J, leaving 16 bases between them. The CDR3 has 15 amino acids. Looked up from germline, CDR1 is LNHDA and CDR2 is SQIVND (reference sequence).